This TCR beta chain was profiled in a study of blood T cell repertoires in COVID-19 (dated by TCRdb to about 2020). Concerning the study at large: Samples covering the acute and convalescent phases of COVID-19 were provided by collaborators in the United States, Italy and Spain. The material from the prospective study consisted of cDNA or gDNA derived from T cells, B-cell-depleted T cells, or PBMCs. Subjects who had been exposed to COVID-19, were actively infected with it, or had recovered from it provided the deeply sampled blood TCRbeta repertoires that made up the dataset. A freely available public database, intended as a resource for researchers studying the immune response to SARS-CoV-2, is where the repertoires were released. The samples were drawn from two sources: the first 160 participants of the ongoing ImmuneRACE study, and over 1,000 subjects contributed by 6 global collaborators. Nearly every sample came with metadata listing a de-identified subject ID, COVID-19 status, age in years and sex. HLA class I and class II types, where available, came from metadata supplied by the sample provider rather than from assay-based typing.

Participants in the prospective study were aged 18 to 89 years, lived in about two dozen United States geographic areas, and enrolled through a virtual design. To assign participants to cohorts, the prospective study relied on clinical history that participants themselves reported in a screening survey and a study questionnaire. ImmuneRACE Cohort 3 recovered participants were defined by two consecutive negative NP/OP PCR tests, healthcare professional clearance, or symptom resolution. Each participant in the prospective study had whole blood, serum and a nasopharyngeal or oropharyngeal swab collected by mobile phlebotomists. Over a 2-month period, participants in the prospective study had the option of providing additional blood draws and questionnaires. Prospective study blood samples were shipped either frozen or at room temperature before DNA extraction. The CDR3 runs 13 residues from the cysteine to the phenylalanine. Only the CDR3 part of the read is kept: 39 bases, read in frame from the first base. Trimming leaves V shorter by 9 bases and J shorter by 12 bases, with the junction holding 13 bases beyond the gene matches. The germline V gene (reference sequence) specifies LNHDA as CDR1 and SQIVND as CDR2.

TCRbeta CDR3 regions were amplified from genomic DNA by means of the immunoSEQ Assay, a bias-controlled multiplex PCR. In the authors' own workflow: Within the assay, amplification of reference gene primers was used to estimate how many nucleated cells each sample contained. To quantify the absolute abundance of each unique TCRbeta CDR3 rearrangement, sequence reads were collapsed and filtered. For each sample, productive Simpson clonality was calculated by taking the square root of Simpson's diversity index across productive rearrangements. TCRdb's version of the immuneACCESS table is confined to in-frame rearrangements and falls short of the full clone set. An unresolved V gene accounts for under half of the shortfall where checked; the remainder is of unknown origin. V and J calls plus clone size are reproduced from that table; the DNA served to infer D and trimming. For this sample there are over 200,000 clones; 70% to 90% appear just once. The ten largest clones add up to 9.5% to 14% of the sample.

General conclusions and limits of the study: The quantity of clinical and demographic metadata differed by source and by participant and was supplied without curation.

To note about this clone: No cognate antigen has been identified for it. Base quality data are lacking; no much larger clone is found one base away.

Rearrangement joined TRBV19 to TRBJ2-1; the central 8 bases match TRBD2. Material: PBMCs or T cells enriched from blood (not recorded which). The TCR was taken from a man aged 30-40 years who had recovered from COVID-19. The DNA is TGTGCCAGCACCCAAGGGGGGACTAGTCGGCAGTTCTTC. This sequence encodes CASTQGGTSRQFF.